Listed below are T cell receptor beta chains from one sample, sequenced in a study of T cell responses to AZD1222 COVID-19 vaccine. Assay: immunoSEQ multiplex PCR; the TCRdb copy retains only in-frame clones and omits some. The sample includes roughly 76,000 clones, 70% to 90% of them seen just once. Sample: peripheral blood, taken on day 0 of AZD1222 vaccination. Receptors originate from an adult in good health. Each CDR3 is given with its conserved first and last residue. A D gene is named only where the DNA matches it firmly. Only some rows state a clone size, as once, few, many or a class for expanded clones.

j_gene | d_gene | v_gene | abundance | CDR3nt | CDR3aa
TRBJ1-1 | . | TRBV30 | . | TGTGCCTGGAGTACGTACAGGGTATTCACTGAAGCTTTCTTT | CAWSTYRVFTEAFF
TRBJ2-6 | . | TRBV7-9 | once | TGTGCCAGCAGCTTAGGGTCCGCAGGGGCCAACGTCCTGACTTTC | CASSLGSAGANVLTF
TRBJ2-3 | . | TRBV5-4 | . | TGTGCCAGCAGCTTGGGACAAAACACAGATACGCAGTATTTT | CASSLGQNTDTQYF
TRBJ2-1 | . | TRBV7-3 | . | TGTGCCAGCAGCTTAGGCGGGATCGAGCAGTTCTTC | CASSLGGIEQFF
TRBJ1-2 | . | TRBV7-2 | . | TGTGCCAGCAGCTCCCCGCTCAGGGGAGGGGACTATGGCTACACCTTC | CASSSPLRGGDYGYTF
TRBJ1-2 | TRBD1 | TRBV2 | once | TGTGCCAGCAGTATGGGACAGGGGACCTATGGCTACACCTTC | CASSMGQGTYGYTF
TRBJ2-2 | . | TRBV5-8 | . | TGTGCCAGCAGGCCGACGGGACGGAACACCGGGGAGCTGTTTTTT | CASRPTGRNTGELFF
TRBJ1-2 | . | TRBV6-5 | . | TGTGCCAGCAACCTACGGACCCCTCCTCCTTATGGCTACACCTTC | CASNLRTPPPYGYTF
TRBJ1-3 | . | TRBV20-1 | once | TGCAGTGCTAGAAGGGGAAACACCATATATTTT | CSARRGNTIYF
TRBJ2-7 | . | TRBV10-3 | . | TGTGCCATAACGCCCCGACAGACCTACGAGCAGTACTTC | CAITPRQTYEQYF
TRBJ1-4 | . | TRBV30 | . | TGTGCCTGGAGTGTAACTATGGGTGAAAAACTGTTTTTT | CAWSVTMGEKLFF
TRBJ2-5 | . | TRBV2 | . | TGTGCCAGCAGTGTCCGGGCCCGCCAAGAGACCCAGTACTTC | CASSVRARQETQYF
TRBJ1-2 | . | TRBV4-1 | . | TGCGCCAGCAGCCAAATAACCACAGGGAAGCTCTTC | CASSQITTGKLF
TRBJ2-5 | TRBD2 | TRBV19 | . | TGTGCCAGTAGTCCCTATGAGCTAGCGGGAGGAGAGACCCAGTACTTC | CASSPYELAGGETQYF
TRBJ2-1 | TRBD2 | TRBV29-1 | . | TGCAGCGTTGAGTACGGGACTAGCGGGGATGAGCAGTTCTTC | CSVEYGTSGDEQFF
TRBJ2-2 | . | TRBV5-1 | . | TGCGCCAGCAGCTTGGAGTCGAGGGCCGGGGAGCTGTTTTTT | CASSLESRAGELFF
TRBJ2-3 | TRBD2 | TRBV4-2 | . | TGTGCCAGCAGTCCCAGAATTATAGCGGGGCGTCCGAATACGCAGTATTTT | CASSPRIIAGRPNTQYF
TRBJ2-7 | TRBD2 | TRBV11-2 | . | TGTGCCAGCAGCCCTCAGCCTAGCGGGATCTACGAGCAGTACTTC | CASSPQPSGIYEQYF